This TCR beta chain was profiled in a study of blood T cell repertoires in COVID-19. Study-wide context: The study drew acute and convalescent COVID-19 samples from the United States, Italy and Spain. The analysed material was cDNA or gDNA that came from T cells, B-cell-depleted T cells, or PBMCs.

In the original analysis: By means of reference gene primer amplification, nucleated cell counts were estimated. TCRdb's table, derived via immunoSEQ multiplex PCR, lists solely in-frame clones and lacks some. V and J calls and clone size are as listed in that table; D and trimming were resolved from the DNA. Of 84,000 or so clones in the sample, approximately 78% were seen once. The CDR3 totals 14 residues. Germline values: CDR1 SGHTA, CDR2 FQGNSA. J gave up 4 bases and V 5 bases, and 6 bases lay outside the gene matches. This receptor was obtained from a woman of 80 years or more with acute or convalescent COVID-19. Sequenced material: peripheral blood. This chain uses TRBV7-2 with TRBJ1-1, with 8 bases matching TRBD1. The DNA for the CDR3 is TGTGCCAGCAGCAACCGGGACAGGATCACTGAAGCTTTCTTT. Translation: CASSNRDRITEAFF.